What follows are 18 T cell receptor beta chains derived from one specimen sequenced in a study of cytomegalovirus exposure and HLA in healthy donors. PCR involved 60 Vbeta and 13 Jbeta primers. Libraries were prepared by immunoSEQ multiplex PCR; TCRdb keeps only in-frame clonotypes and omits some of them. The repertoire holds tens of thousands of clones, about four fifths seen once, with over 1.5% in the top ten. The sequenced sample consisted of PBMCs. Receptors originate from a man in his late teens or twenties in good health and CMV-seronegative.

The J gene is TRBJ2-1, the V gene TRBV9, with TRBD2 as a possible D gene (5 bases). CDR3 length: 15 amino acids. Germline loops: CDR1 SGDLS, CDR2 YYNGEE. V gave up 1 base and J gave up 0 bases, with 8 bases separating them. The CDR3 bases are TGTGCCAGCAGCGTAAGCGGACTCTCCTACAATGAGCAGTTCTTC. This gives the protein CASSVSGLSYNEQFF.

The gene calls are TRBV4-1 and TRBJ2-7, with D unclear. Germline CDR1 and CDR2: MGHRA and YSYEKL. Trimming cost V 4 bases and J 0 bases, with 7 bases left between them. The CDR3 loop spans 13 amino acids. The CDR3, as DNA: TGCGCCAGCAGCCTGGGCAACTCCTACGAGCAGTACTTC. This gives the protein CASSLGNSYEQYF.

This clone was counted only a few times. The rearrangement joins TRBV29-1 to TRBJ1-1; TRBD1 aligns across 8 bases. This CDR3 has 18 residues. Germline lookup yields CDR1 SQVTM and CDR2 ANQGSEA. J lost 1 base, V lost 2 bases, and 15 bases had no gene match. For the CDR3, the DNA is TGCAGCGTTGAATTTTTCCTGACAGGGGCAGCGGGGAACACTGAAGCTTTCTTT. Amino acid sequence: CSVEFFLTGAAGNTEAFF.

The genes are TRBV6-1 and TRBJ2-3; TRBD1 might be the D (6 bases). Germline V gene sequence: CDR1 MNHNS, CDR2 SASEGT. The V end was cut by 6 bases, the J end by 6 bases, with 16 bases between. The CDR3 spans 14 residues. For the CDR3, the DNA is TGTGCCAGCAGCTCGCACAGGGAAACCGATACGCAGTATTTT. It codes for CASSSHRETDTQYF.

The rearrangement uses TRBV19 and TRBJ1-2, with a weak D call TRBD1 (6 bases). V was clipped by 5 bases and J by 0 bases, with 10 bases between them. Germline lookup yields CDR1 LNHDA and CDR2 SQIVND (reference sequence). This CDR3 region has 14 residues. CDR3 loop: CASSSTGANYGYTF. In DNA form, the CDR3 reads TGTGCCAGTAGTTCGACAGGAGCTAACTATGGCTACACCTTC.

The chain has TRBV6-4 and TRBJ2-7; 10 positions match TRBD2. The CDR3 totals 15 residues. Germline CDR1 MRHNA, CDR2 SNTAGT. Unmatched junction bases numbered 9, after V lost 6 bases and J lost 4 bases. The CDR3 loop reads CASSARSGRAYEQYF. The CDR3 bases are TGTGCCAGCAGCGCTAGAAGCGGGAGGGCGTACGAGCAGTACTTC.

The rearrangement joins TRBV6-5 to TRBJ2-2; D possibly corresponds to TRBD2 (6 bases). V was clipped by 3 bases and J by 4 bases, with 12 bases between them. From germline, CDR1 is MNHEY and CDR2 SVGAGI. There are 15 residues in the CDR3. The CDR3 loop is CASSYGLGGTGELFF. Written as DNA, the CDR3 is TGTGCCAGCAGTTATGGTTTGGGGGGCACCGGGGAGCTGTTTTTT.

The J gene is TRBJ2-3, the V gene TRBV7-9; 12 nucleotides line up with TRBD2. The V gene end was trimmed by 5 bases and the J gene end by 2 bases; junction bases not matched to a gene: 8. CDR3 size: 17 residues. CDR1 is SEHNR and CDR2 is FQNEAQ in the germline V gene (reference sequence). CDR3 sequence reads: CASSPGTSGGNTDTQYF. The CDR3, as DNA: TGTGCCAGCAGCCCTGGTACTAGCGGGGGGAACACAGATACGCAGTATTTT.

The CDR3 loop is CSVSLRDSNQPQHF. The CDR3 coding sequence is TGCAGCGTCTCCCTCCGGGATAGCAATCAGCCCCAGCATTTT. The chain has TRBV29-1 and TRBJ1-5; the D is unclear. CDR3 size: 14 residues. Germline lookup yields CDR1 SQVTM and CDR2 ANQGSEA. Trimming left V 6 bases short and J 0 bases short, with 12 bases between.

The genes are TRBV18 and TRBJ2-3, with a tentative D call TRBD1 (6 bases). CDR3 length equals 16 residues. Trimming pared 4 bases from V and 0 bases from J, leaving 14 bases between. Per the germline V gene, CDR1 is KGHSH and CDR2 is LQKENI. The CDR3 nucleotides read TGTGCCAGCTCACGTGAGGGGCAGGGGAGCACAGATACGCAGTATTTT. It codes for CASSREGQGSTDTQYF. The full variable domain, with the rest looked up from reference TRBV18 and TRBJ2-3, is NAGVMQNPRHLVRRRGQEARLRCSPMKGHSHVYWYRQLPEEGLKFMVYLQKENIIDESGMPKERFSAEFPKEGPSILRIQQVVRGDSAAYFCASSREGQGSTDTQYFGPGTRLTVL.

The chain has TRBV28 and TRBJ2-2; 9 nucleotides align to TRBD1. The CDR3 has 17 residues. J gave up 5 bases and V 2 bases, and 9 bases lay outside the gene matches. Germline V CDR1 and CDR2: MDHEN, SYDVKM. The CDR3 DNA reads as TGTGCCAGCAGTTTAGGGACAGGGATTTCTCGGACCGGGGAGCTGTTTTTT. This codes for CASSLGTGISRTGELFF.

The gene calls are TRBV30 and TRBJ1-1; D is perhaps TRBD1 (6 bases). Looked up from germline, CDR1 is GTSNPN and CDR2 is SVGIG (reference sequence). The CDR3 runs 11 residues. CDR3 amino acids: CAGTPNTEAFF. CDR3 in DNA: TGTGCGGGGACACCGAACACTGAAGCTTTCTTT.

This chain joins TRBV5-4 and TRBJ2-7; D possibly corresponds to TRBD2 (5 bases). This CDR3 is built from 14 residues. Trimming stripped 6 bases from V and 4 bases from J, with 17 bases between. From germline, CDR1 is SGHNT and CDR2 YYREEE (reference sequence). CDR3 nucleotides: TGTGCCAGCACCATCGGGGAGAACGTATACGAGCAGTACTTC. Amino acid sequence: CASTIGENVYEQYF.

A few counts support this clone. This chain joins TRBV7-3 and TRBJ2-1; 8 nucleotides line up with TRBD1. Germline CDR1 and CDR2: SGHTA and FQGTGA. The CDR3 runs 14 residues. Losses at the gene ends were 5 bases for V and 10 bases for J; bases not matched to a gene: 10. Here the CDR3 reads CASSDHRGAHEQFF. The CDR3 DNA reads as TGTGCCAGCAGCGATCACAGGGGGGCGCACGAGCAGTTCTTC.

The chain carries TRBV19 and TRBJ2-4; 8 nucleotides agree with TRBD2. Germline V gene data show CDR1 as LNHDA and CDR2 as SQIVND (reference sequence). The ends lost 9 bases at V and 3 bases at J; junction bases unmatched: 13. This CDR3 has 16 residues. CDR3 sequence (DNA): TGTGCCAGCAACTCACTAGCGGCTCCACACAAAAACATTCAGTACTTC. Its translation: CASNSLAAPHKNIQYF.

The rearrangement uses TRBV11-1 and TRBJ2-1; TRBD2 matches 7 bases. The CDR3 contains 15 residues. The V gene end was trimmed by 5 bases and the J gene end by 7 bases; junction bases not matched to a gene: 11. Germline V gene lookup returns CDR1 SGHAT and CDR2 FQDESV (reference sequence). The CDR3 nucleotides read TGTGCCAGCAGCCCGTTGGGGGAGGGTACGAATGAGCAGTTCTTC. Translating gives CASSPLGEGTNEQFF.

The CDR3 sequence is CASSWNDRTYEQYF. In DNA, the CDR3 is TGTGCCAGCAGTTGGAATGACAGGACCTACGAGCAGTACTTC. The chain recombines TRBV6-5 with TRBJ2-5, with D possibly TRBD1 on 6 matching bases. The DNA end is a closer match to TRBJ2-7, so the J assignment may be wrong. The CDR3 is made up of 14 amino acids. The germline CDR1 and CDR2 sequences are MNHEY and SVGAGI.

This clone was counted between two and nine times. The chain uses TRBV10-1 and TRBJ2-1; the match to TRBD2 covers 15 bases. The junction had 3 bases not matched to a gene; V was cut back by 5 bases and J by 7 bases. The CDR3 consists of 15 residues. In germline, CDR1 is WNHNN, CDR2 SYGVQD (reference sequence). DNA for the CDR3: TGCGCCAGCAGTCGGACTAGCGGGAGGGTAAATGAGCAGTTCTTC. It is translated as CASSRTSGRVNEQFF.